The 24 T cell receptor beta chains below were found in one sample sequenced in a study of control samples from healthy donors and cancer patients (dated by TCRdb to 2018 to 2020). The library was produced with the immunoSEQ multiplex PCR assay. This immuneACCESS table, as held by TCRdb, lists in-frame sequences with V and J called but not all clones. Of the missing ones, under half trace to an unresolved V gene in checked studies; the others have no known cause. The sample records approximately 190,000 clones, about 89% of which are singletons. 1.5% to 2% of the sample is held by the ten biggest clonotypes. Sequencing input: blood. The receptors were sampled from a man in his thirties or forties in good health.

The chain uses TRBV25-1 and TRBJ1-2; tentatively, D is TRBD1 (5 bases). The CDR3 extends over 14 amino acids. V gave up 8 bases and J gave up 8 bases, with 21 bases separating them. Looked up from germline, CDR1 is MGHDK and CDR2 is SYGVNS. The CDR3 spells CASSIRGDLNGYTF. The CDR3 region has the DNA TGTGCCAGCTCTATTCGAGGGGACCTAAACGGCTACACCTTC.

The chain links TRBV29-1 to TRBJ1-1; D not certain. This CDR3 is 14 amino acids long. The V and J ends lost 1 base and 4 bases respectively, with 13 bases between them. The germline V gene encodes CDR1 SQVTM and CDR2 ANQGSEA. The CDR3 DNA reads as TGCAGCGTTGAAGCGGCCTCCAGAAGCACTGAAGCTTTCTTT. Protein sequence: CSVEAASRSTEAFF.

The CDR3 here is CASSNSRTGGSEAFF. The CDR3 DNA is TGTGCCAGCAGTAACTCCCGGACAGGGGGCTCTGAAGCTTTCTTT. This chain links TRBV27 with TRBJ1-1; 11 bases line up with TRBD1. Losses at the gene ends were 5 bases for V and 6 bases for J; bases not matched to a gene: 8. The germline V gene encodes CDR1 MNHEY and CDR2 SMNVEV (reference sequence). This CDR3 has 15 residues.

The rearrangement links TRBV30 to TRBJ1-2; possible D gene TRBD1, 6 bases. V dropped 5 bases and J dropped 4 bases, with 14 bases sitting between them. Germline CDR1 GTSNPN, CDR2 SVGIG (reference sequence). There are 13 residues in the CDR3. The CDR3 DNA reads as TGTGCCTGGGAAAGGGGGGCGGGCTATGGCTACACCTTC. This translates into CAWERGAGYGYTF.

The chain combines TRBV3-1 (or the pseudogene TRBV3-2) with TRBJ2-3; D uncertain. The V end was cut by 7 bases, the J end by 5 bases, with 10 bases between. Germline V lookup: CDR1 LGHDT, CDR2 YNNKEL (reference sequence). The CDR3 sequence is 12 residues long. The CDR3 here is CASIGSEDTQYF. The CDR3 DNA sequence: TGTGCCAGCATAGGCAGTGAAGATACGCAGTATTTT.

The V and J genes are TRBV9 and TRBJ1-4; no reliable D call. There are 16 residues in the CDR3. V lost 1 base to trimming and J lost 8 bases, with 18 bases between them. Germline V gives CDR1 SGDLS, CDR2 YYNGEE. The CDR3 is CASSVRDGPGKEKLFF. The CDR3 nucleotides read TGTGCCAGCAGCGTACGAGACGGTCCTGGGAAAGAAAAACTGTTTTTT.

The chain is built from TRBV18 and TRBJ1-6, with D hard to call. Deletions cut 0 bases from V and 6 bases from J, with 6 bases between. Germline CDR1 KGHSH, CDR2 LQKENI. The CDR3 is 14 amino acids. CDR3 in DNA: TGTGCCAGCTCACCACCAGAGAGTAATTCACCCCTCCACTTT. Its protein product is CASSPPESNSPLHF. The entire variable domain, with the rest obtained from reference TRBV18 and TRBJ1-6, is as follows: NAGVMQNPRHLVRRRGQEARLRCSPMKGHSHVYWYRQLPEEGLKFMVYLQKENIIDESGMPKERFSAEFPKEGPSILRIQQVVRGDSAAYFCASSPPESNSPLHFGNGTRLTVT.

The chain joins TRBV7-2 to TRBJ1-2, with D perhaps matching TRBD1 (5 bases). In germline, CDR1 is SGHTA, CDR2 FQGNSA. V lost 4 bases, J lost 2 bases, and 11 bases lay in between. This CDR3 is 14 amino acids long. The CDR3 protein is CASSWGETNYGYTF. The CDR3 region has the DNA TGTGCCAGCAGCTGGGGGGAAACCAACTATGGCTACACCTTC.

The chain carries TRBV7-8 and TRBJ2-7; weak D call: TRBD1 (5 bases). The CDR3 length is 13 residues. The V gene's germline CDR1 is SGHVS and CDR2 FQNEAQ. Trimming cost V 1 base and J 6 bases, with 10 bases left between them. The CDR3 nucleotides are TGTGCCAGCAGCTTAGACAAGGGGTTCGAGCAGTACTTC. As protein: CASSLDKGFEQYF.

V gene TRBV2 combines with J gene TRBJ2-4; D gene unclear. CDR3 length: 14 amino acids. Germline lookup yields CDR1 SNHLY and CDR2 FYNNEI. The V end lost 6 bases, the J end lost 0 bases, and 9 bases lay between the germline ends. CDR3 coding DNA: TGTGCCAGCAGGTTACAGAGAGCCAAAAACATTCAGTACTTC. Translated, it gives CASRLQRAKNIQYF.

This chain uses TRBV2 with TRBJ1-1; possible D gene TRBD1, 5 bases. The length of the CDR3 is 15 residues. Germline V lookup: CDR1 SNHLY, CDR2 FYNNEI. V lost 6 bases, J lost 1 base, and 15 bases lay in between. CDR3 residues: CASRDRDGKNTEAFF. CDR3 sequence (DNA): TGTGCCAGCAGGGACCGGGACGGTAAGAACACTGAAGCTTTCTTT.

The chain has TRBV19 and TRBJ1-1, with 7 bases lining up with TRBD1. Germline V gene lookup returns CDR1 LNHDA and CDR2 SQIVND (reference sequence). The CDR3 is 16 amino acids. V trimming: 1 base; J trimming: 1 base; junction bases outside the gene matches: 6. The CDR3 DNA is TGTGCCAGTAGTATAGTAAGGGGGCGGGGGAACACTGAAGCTTTCTTT. Its protein product is CASSIVRGRGNTEAFF.

The rearrangement uses TRBV15 and TRBJ2-1; 8 positions match TRBD2. The length of the CDR3 is 16 residues. CDR1 is LNHNV and CDR2 is YYDKDF in the germline V gene (reference sequence). The ends lost 6 bases at V and 1 base at J; junction bases unmatched: 8. CDR3 sequence (DNA): TGTGCCACCAGGGGATACTCGGGGGGGTCCTACAATGAGCAGTTCTTC. This encodes CATRGYSGGSYNEQFF.

This chain uses TRBV5-1 with TRBJ2-3, with D possibly matching TRBD2 (6 bases). This CDR3 region has 16 residues. Between the trimmed V and J ends, which lost 0 bases and 2 bases, there was a span of 13 bases. Germline lookup yields CDR1 SGHRS and CDR2 YFSETQ. In DNA form, the CDR3 reads TGCGCCAGCAGCTTGGAGGCAGCGGGTAACACAGATACGCAGTATTTT. Its translation is CASSLEAAGNTDTQYF.

The chain employs TRBV7-9 and TRBJ1-1, with D perhaps matching TRBD1 (5 bases). Trimming took off 5 bases at V and 1 base at J, with 14 bases between the two ends. CDR3 size: 15 residues. Germline V gene lookup returns CDR1 SEHNR and CDR2 FQNEAQ (reference sequence). The CDR3 DNA sequence: TGTGCCAGCAGCCCCGCAGGGAGGACGAACACTGAAGCTTTCTTT. It is translated as CASSPAGRTNTEAFF.

The V call is TRBV25-1, the J call TRBJ2-2; D remains ambiguous. Trimming cost V 1 base and J 4 bases, with 13 bases left between them. The length of the CDR3 is 16 residues. The germline CDR1 and CDR2 sequences are MGHDK and SYGVNS. CDR3 sequence: CASSELVGLGTGELFF. For the CDR3, the DNA is TGTGCCAGCAGTGAATTGGTCGGCTTGGGCACCGGGGAGCTGTTTTTT.

A single count supports this clone. A junction end diverges from the germline sequence, so it may reflect a read error. The chain is built from TRBV20-1 and TRBJ1-2, with D possibly being TRBD1 (6 bases). CDR3 length: 11 amino acids. Per germline, CDR1 DFQATT and CDR2 SNEGSKA (reference sequence). CDR3 amino acids: CSARKGQLANF. In DNA form, the CDR3 reads TGCAGTGCTCGTAAAGGACAGTTAGCGAACTTC.

The V call is TRBV29-1, the J call TRBJ2-1; 8 bases are a match to TRBD2. After removal of 6 bases from V and 4 bases from J, the junction contained 8 bases not matched to a gene. CDR1 is SQVTM and CDR2 is ANQGSEA in the germline V gene. The CDR3 is 14 amino acids. CDR3 in amino acids: CSVPGLVSYNEQFF. The CDR3 DNA sequence: TGCAGCGTCCCGGGACTAGTTTCTTACAATGAGCAGTTCTTC.

The chain has TRBV9 and TRBJ1-4; D is unresolved. CDR1 is SGDLS and CDR2 is YYNGEE in the germline V gene. The V gene lost 0 bases and the J gene lost 3 bases, with 9 bases spanning the gap. The CDR3 is 15 residues long. The CDR3 here is CASSVAGQPNEKLFF. In DNA form, the CDR3 reads TGTGCCAGCAGCGTAGCTGGGCAGCCTAATGAAAAACTGTTTTTT. Full variable domain (outside the CDR3, taken from reference TRBV9 and TRBJ1-4): DSGVTQTPKHLITATGQRVTLRCSPRSGDLSVYWYQQSLDQGLQFLIQYYNGEERAKGNILERFSAQQFPDLHSELNLSSLELGDSALYFCASSVAGQPNEKLFFGSGTQLSVL.

This sequence joins TRBV19 and TRBJ1-5; a possible D gene is TRBD1 (5 bases). The V gene lost 7 bases and the J gene lost 0 bases, with 13 bases spanning the gap. There are 15 residues in the CDR3. Looked up from germline, CDR1 is LNHDA and CDR2 is SQIVND (reference sequence). The CDR3 reads CASKGLTHSNQPQHF. The CDR3, as DNA: TGTGCCAGTAAGGGACTGACACATAGCAATCAGCCCCAGCATTTT.

The chain links TRBV7-2 to TRBJ1-2; D remains unclear. This CDR3 comprises 15 residues. Deletions cut 1 base from V and 0 bases from J, with 9 bases between. CDR1 and CDR2 (germline): SGHTA, FQGNSA. DNA for the CDR3: TGTGCCAGCAGCTTAGTAGGGCGACCTAACTATGGCTACACCTTC. Its translation: CASSLVGRPNYGYTF.

The V gene is TRBV5-1, the J gene TRBJ2-3, with TRBD2 identical over 10 bases. Germline-derived CDR1 and CDR2 are SGHRS and YFSETQ. The V and J ends lost 1 base and 1 base, in that order; junction bases with no gene match: 6. The CDR3 is 17 residues long. In DNA, the CDR3 is TGCGCCAGCAGCTTGCCTAGCGGGAGAGGGGGCACAGATACGCAGTATTTT. Translation: CASSLPSGRGGTDTQYF.

V is TRBV28 and J is TRBJ1-1; tentative D call: TRBD1 (5 bases). V was clipped by 0 bases and J by 0 bases, with 8 bases between them. The CDR3 spans 15 residues. Germline V gene data show CDR1 as MDHEN and CDR2 as SYDVKM. CDR3 amino acids: CASSLWTAMNTEAFF. CDR3 DNA sequence: TGTGCCAGCAGTTTATGGACAGCCATGAACACTGAAGCTTTCTTT.

The V call is TRBV7-2, the J call TRBJ1-5; TRBD1 matches at 10 bases. Losses at the gene ends were 4 bases for V and 1 base for J; bases not matched to a gene: 10. The CDR3 length is 18 residues. The germline CDR1 and CDR2 sequences are SGHTA and FQGNSA. CDR3 nucleotides: TGTGCCAGCAGCTACCGGGACAGGGGAGCGATCAGCAATCAGCCCCAGCATTTT. Protein product: CASSYRDRGAISNQPQHF.